Shown below are 15 T cell receptor beta chains from a single sample sequenced in a study of blood T cell repertoires in COVID-19. The table came from immunoSEQ multiplex PCR; TCRdb's copy has only in-frame clones and leaves some out. The sample contains approximately 100,000 clones, approximately 88% of which appear only once. The specimen was peripheral blood. The receptors derive from a woman aged 55-70 years with acute or convalescent COVID-19.

This chain links TRBV25-1 with TRBJ1-2; D is possibly TRBD1 (5 bases). The CDR3 has 16 residues. Germline V gene lookup returns CDR1 MGHDK and CDR2 SYGVNS. The V and J ends lost 4 bases and 5 bases respectively, with 20 bases between them. The CDR3 reads CASSAPGPREVYGYTF. In nucleotides, the CDR3 is TGTGCCAGCAGTGCCCCCGGCCCCAGGGAGGTGTATGGCTACACCTTC.

This clone was seen just once. The V call is TRBV6-6, the J call TRBJ1-2; D remains unclear. V lost 7 bases, J lost 3 bases, and 21 bases lay in between. The CDR3 consists of 16 residues. CDR1 and CDR2 from the germline V gene are MNHNY and SVGAGI (reference sequence). The CDR3 DNA sequence: TGTGCCAGCACCTCTCAAATGAGGACGGACTACTATGGCTACACCTTC. Protein sequence: CASTSQMRTDYYGYTF.

CDR3 coding DNA: TGCGCCAGCAGTCACCAGCGGGAGGGCCCTACGTACGCGCCCACCGGGGAGCTGTTTTTT. Amino acids: CASSHQREGPTYAPTGELFF. The chain uses TRBV10-2 and TRBJ2-2, with 10 bases fitting TRBD2. Germline-derived CDR1 and CDR2 are WSHSY and SAAADI. The CDR3 contains 20 residues. The ends lost 5 bases at V and 4 bases at J; junction bases unmatched: 19.

V is TRBV19 and J is TRBJ2-1; TRBD1 aligns across 10 bases. V trimming: 7 bases; J trimming: 6 bases; junction bases outside the gene matches: 6. The V gene's germline CDR1 is LNHDA and CDR2 SQIVND (reference sequence). The CDR3 loop spans 14 amino acids. The CDR3 protein is CASKPGQGSNEQFF. The CDR3 region has the DNA TGTGCCAGTAAACCGGGACAGGGGAGCAATGAGCAGTTCTTC.

This clone showed up just once. The V gene is TRBV7-8, the J gene TRBJ1-1; possibly TRBD1 for D (6 bases). Germline V CDR1 and CDR2: SGHVS, FQNEAQ. This CDR3 spans 14 amino acids. Trimming took off 6 bases at V and 4 bases at J, with 15 bases between the two ends. The DNA for the CDR3 is TGTGCCAGCAGTCAACAGGGAGTGGGCACTGAAGCTTTCTTT. It encodes CASSQQGVGTEAFF.

The chain links TRBV6-5 to TRBJ2-7; a weak D match, TRBD1 (6 bases). The CDR3 has 12 amino acids. Germline V lookup: CDR1 MNHEY, CDR2 SVGAGI. V was pared by 5 bases and J by 3 bases, with 8 bases between. CDR3 sequence reads: CASSTRGYEQYF. The CDR3 DNA is TGTGCCAGCAGTACCAGGGGCTACGAGCAGTACTTC.

The chain has TRBV6-5 and TRBJ1-4; 9 nucleotides align to TRBD1. Germline V CDR1 and CDR2: MNHEY, SVGAGI. The V segment lost 2 bases and the J segment 8 bases; nucleotides outside the gene matches: 3. The CDR3 has 14 amino acids. This chain's CDR3 is CASSYGTGREKLFF. For the CDR3, the DNA is TGTGCCAGCAGTTACGGGACAGGGCGGGAAAAACTGTTTTTT.

This clone was seen just once. The chain recombines TRBV6-2 or TRBV6-3 with TRBJ2-1; TRBD2 might be the D (6 bases). Trimming pared 2 bases from V and 6 bases from J, leaving 17 bases between. Germline assignment: CDR1 MNHEY and CDR2 SVGEGT. The CDR3 contains 16 residues. The CDR3 protein is CASSYRSGGGINEQFF. The CDR3 nucleotides read TGTGCCAGCAGTTACCGTTCCGGGGGAGGAATCAATGAGCAGTTCTTC.

Regarding this clone: Other nucleotide sequences from this sample produce the same CDR3. This rearrangement joins TRBV7-3 to TRBJ1-1, with TRBD1 identical over 8 bases. The germline V gene has CDR1 SGHTA and CDR2 FQGTGA. V gave up 5 bases and J gave up 5 bases; unmatched junction bases: 4. This CDR3 contains 13 residues. The CDR3 nucleotides read TGTGCCAGCAGCACACAGGGGGGAACTGAAGCTTTCTTT. Protein sequence: CASSTQGGTEAFF.

V usage is TRBV5-4 and J usage is TRBJ2-1, with 16 bases identical to TRBD2. The CDR3 is made up of 16 amino acids. From germline, CDR1 is SGHNT and CDR2 YYREEE (reference sequence). Trimming at V came to 0 bases and at J to 9 bases, leaving 3 bases not matched to a gene. In nucleotides, the CDR3 is TGTGCCAGCAGCTTGGCGGGACTAGCGGGAGGGGTTGAGCAGTTCTTC. It encodes CASSLAGLAGGVEQFF. Based on the CDR3 plus reference TRBV5-4 and TRBJ2-1, the full variable domain is ETGVTQSPTHLIKTRGQQVTLRCSSQSGHNTVSWYQQALGQGPQFIFQYYREEENGRGNFPPRFSGLQFPNYSSELNVNALELDDSALYLCASSLAGLAGGVEQFFGPGTRLTVL.

The J gene is TRBJ2-5, the V gene TRBV27; D is uncertain. Germline CDR1 and CDR2: MNHEY and SMNVEV (reference sequence). There are 15 residues in the CDR3. V lost 1 base and J lost 1, with 10 bases in between. CDR3 amino acids: CASSLLARSQETQYF. CDR3 nucleotides: TGTGCCAGCAGTTTATTAGCTAGAAGCCAAGAGACCCAGTACTTC.

This clone is a singleton in its sample. The genes are TRBV6-6 and TRBJ2-3, with 7 bases identical to TRBD2. The CDR3 length is 14 residues. Germline values: CDR1 MNHNY, CDR2 SVGAGI (reference sequence). The trim removed 6 bases at V and 6 bases at J, leaving 9 bases unmatched. DNA for the CDR3: TGTGCCAGCAGCCAGCCGACGGGAGGTGATACGCAGTATTTT. Translating gives CASSQPTGGDTQYF.

The chain joins TRBV11-2 to TRBJ2-5; perhaps TRBD2 as D (6 bases). The V end lost 5 bases, the J end lost 4 bases, and 14 bases lay between the germline ends. CDR1 is SGHAT and CDR2 is FQNNGV in the germline V gene. CDR3 length: 14 amino acids. The CDR3 nucleotides are TGTGCCAGCAGCCTTAGCGGATCCGGAGAGACCCAGTACTTC. It codes for CASSLSGSGETQYF.

The CDR3 spells CASSVIPQGTEAFF. In DNA, the CDR3 is TGTGCCAGCAGCGTGATACCTCAGGGGACTGAAGCTTTCTTT. This chain connects TRBV2 to TRBJ1-1; possible D gene TRBD1, 6 bases. The CDR3 is 14 amino acids. V shed 6 bases and J shed 5 bases, with 16 bases lying between them. Germline loops: CDR1 SNHLY, CDR2 FYNNEI.

The J gene is TRBJ2-1, the V gene TRBV2; 10 nucleotides agree with TRBD2. Germline CDR1 and CDR2: SNHLY and FYNNEI. Trimming cost V 5 bases and J 10 bases; bases outside gene matches: 14. CDR3 length: 16 residues. CDR3 region: CASSSTLAGGGVEQFF. Written as DNA, the CDR3 is TGTGCCAGCAGTTCGACGTTAGCGGGAGGAGGGGTCGAGCAGTTCTTC.